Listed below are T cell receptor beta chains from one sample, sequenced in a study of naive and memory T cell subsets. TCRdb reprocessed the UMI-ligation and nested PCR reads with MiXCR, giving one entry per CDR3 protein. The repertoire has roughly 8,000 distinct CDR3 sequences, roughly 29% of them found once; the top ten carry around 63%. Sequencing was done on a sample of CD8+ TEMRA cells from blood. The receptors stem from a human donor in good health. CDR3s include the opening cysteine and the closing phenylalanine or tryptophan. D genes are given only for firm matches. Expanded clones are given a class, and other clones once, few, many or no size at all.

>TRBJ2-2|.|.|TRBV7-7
CASSLGIAANTGELFF
TGTGCTAGCAGCTTGGGTATAGCCGCGAACACCGGGGAGCTGTTTTTT
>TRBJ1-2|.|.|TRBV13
CASSSTDYGYTF
TGTGCCAGCAGCTCTACAGATTATGGCTACACCTTC
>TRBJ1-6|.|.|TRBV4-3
CASSQADISAAANSPLHF
TGCGCCAGCAGCCAGGCGGACATCTCAGCGGCTGCTAATTCACCCCTCCACTTT
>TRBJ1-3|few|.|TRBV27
CASSLGGAGNTIYF
TGTGCCAGCAGTTTAGGGGGGGCTGGAAACACCATATATTTT
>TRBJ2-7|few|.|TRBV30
CAWTGGPSYEQYF
TGTGCCTGGACCGGAGGACCGTCCTACGAGCAGTACTTC
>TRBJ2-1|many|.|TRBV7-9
CASSSILSGSYNEQFF
TGTGCCAGCAGCTCCATCCTATCGGGGTCCTACAATGAGCAGTTCTTC
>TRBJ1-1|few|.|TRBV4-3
CASSQDENTEAFF
TGCGCCAGCAGCCAAGATGAGAACACTGAAGCTTTCTTT
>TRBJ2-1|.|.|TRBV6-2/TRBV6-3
CASRGGNEQFF
TGTGCCAGCCGAGGGGGCAATGAGCAGTTCTTC
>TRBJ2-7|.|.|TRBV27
CASSLGGSYEQYF
TGTGCCAGCAGTTTAGGGGGCTCCTACGAGCAGTACTTC
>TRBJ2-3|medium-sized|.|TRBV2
CASSVGGSSTDTQYF
TGTGCCAGCAGTGTTGGGGGGTCTAGCACAGATACGCAGTATTTT
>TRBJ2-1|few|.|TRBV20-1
CSAEGESSYNEQFF
TGCAGTGCCGAGGGGGAGAGCTCCTACAATGAGCAGTTCTTC
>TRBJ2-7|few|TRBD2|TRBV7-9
CASSLTLADSYEQYF
TGTGCCAGCAGCTTAACGCTAGCGGACTCCTACGAGCAGTACTTC
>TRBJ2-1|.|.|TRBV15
CATSRGQGVYDEQFF
TGTGCCACCAGCAGAGGCCAGGGTGTGTATGATGAGCAGTTCTTC
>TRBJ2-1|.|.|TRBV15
CATSSSRGLYNEQFF
TGTGCCACCTCCTCCTCCAGGGGACTTTACAATGAGCAGTTCTTC
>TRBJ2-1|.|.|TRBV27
CASSLGTYNEQFF
TGTGCCAGCAGTCTTGGGACCTACAATGAGCAGTTCTTC
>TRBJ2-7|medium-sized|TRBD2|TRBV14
CASSQSPGGLQYF
TGTGCCAGCAGCCAAAGCCCGGGGGGGTTGCAGTACTTC